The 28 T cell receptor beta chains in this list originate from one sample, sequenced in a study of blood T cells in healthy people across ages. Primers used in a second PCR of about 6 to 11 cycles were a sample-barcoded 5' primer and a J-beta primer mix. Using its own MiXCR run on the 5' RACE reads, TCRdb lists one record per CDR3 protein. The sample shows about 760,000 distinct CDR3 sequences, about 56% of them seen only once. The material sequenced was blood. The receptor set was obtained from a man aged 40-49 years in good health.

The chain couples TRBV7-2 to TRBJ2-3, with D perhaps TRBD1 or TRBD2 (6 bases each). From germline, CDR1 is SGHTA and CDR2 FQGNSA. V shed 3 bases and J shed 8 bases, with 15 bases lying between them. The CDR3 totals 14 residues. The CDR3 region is CASSFGLGGSTQYF. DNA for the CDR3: TGTGCCAGCAGCTTCGGTCTAGGGGGGAGTACGCAGTATTTT.

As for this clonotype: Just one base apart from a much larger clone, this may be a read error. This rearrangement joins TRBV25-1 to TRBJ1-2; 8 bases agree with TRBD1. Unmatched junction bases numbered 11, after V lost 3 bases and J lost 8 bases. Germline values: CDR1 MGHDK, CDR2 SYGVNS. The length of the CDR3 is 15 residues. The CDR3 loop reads CASSERSGTGWGYTF. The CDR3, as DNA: TGTGCCAGCAGTGAGAGGTCAGGGACAGGCTGGGGCTACACCTTC.

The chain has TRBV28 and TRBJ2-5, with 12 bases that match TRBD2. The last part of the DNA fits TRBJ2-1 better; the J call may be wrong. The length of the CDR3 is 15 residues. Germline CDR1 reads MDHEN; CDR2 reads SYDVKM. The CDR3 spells CASYQTSGRYNEQFF. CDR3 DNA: TGTGCCAGCTATCAGACTAGCGGGAGATACAATGAGCAGTTCTTC.

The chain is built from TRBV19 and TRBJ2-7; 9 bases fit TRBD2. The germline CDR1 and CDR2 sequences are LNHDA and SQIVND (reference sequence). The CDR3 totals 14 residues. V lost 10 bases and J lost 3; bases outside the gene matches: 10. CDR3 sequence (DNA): TGTGCCACCCGGAGGCGGGAGGGCGACTACGAGCAGTACTTC. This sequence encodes CATRRREGDYEQYF.

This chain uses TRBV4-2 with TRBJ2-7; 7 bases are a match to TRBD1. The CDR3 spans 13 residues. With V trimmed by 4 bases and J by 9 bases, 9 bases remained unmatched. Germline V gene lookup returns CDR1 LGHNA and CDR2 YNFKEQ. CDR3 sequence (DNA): TGTGCCAGCAGCCCCGGGACAGAGGGCGTGCAGTACTTC. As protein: CASSPGTEGVQYF.

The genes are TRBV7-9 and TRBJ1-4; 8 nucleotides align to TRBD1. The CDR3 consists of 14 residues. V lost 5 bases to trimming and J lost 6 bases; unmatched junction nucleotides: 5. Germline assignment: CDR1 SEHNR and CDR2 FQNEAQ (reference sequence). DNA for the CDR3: TGTGCCAGCAGCCCGACAGGGGTAGATGAAAAACTGTTTTTT. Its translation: CASSPTGVDEKLFF.

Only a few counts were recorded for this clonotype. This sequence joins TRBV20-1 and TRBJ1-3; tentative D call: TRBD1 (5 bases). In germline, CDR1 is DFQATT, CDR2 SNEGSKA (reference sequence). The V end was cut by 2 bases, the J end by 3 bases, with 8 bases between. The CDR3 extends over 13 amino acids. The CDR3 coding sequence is TGCAGTGCTAGACGGGGCGGTGGAAACACCATATATTTT. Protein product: CSARRGGGNTIYF.

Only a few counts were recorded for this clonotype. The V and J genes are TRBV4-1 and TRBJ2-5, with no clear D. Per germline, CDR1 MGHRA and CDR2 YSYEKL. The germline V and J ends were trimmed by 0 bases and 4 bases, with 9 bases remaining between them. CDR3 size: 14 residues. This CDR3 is CASSQDPALETQYF. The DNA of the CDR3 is TGCGCCAGCAGCCAAGACCCCGCCTTAGAGACCCAGTACTTC.

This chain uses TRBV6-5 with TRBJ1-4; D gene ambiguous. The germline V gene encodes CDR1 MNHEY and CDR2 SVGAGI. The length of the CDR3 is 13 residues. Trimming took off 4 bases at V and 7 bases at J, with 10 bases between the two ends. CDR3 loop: CASSFLAGEKLFF. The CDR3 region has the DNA TGTGCCAGCAGTTTCCTAGCAGGTGAAAAACTGTTTTTT.

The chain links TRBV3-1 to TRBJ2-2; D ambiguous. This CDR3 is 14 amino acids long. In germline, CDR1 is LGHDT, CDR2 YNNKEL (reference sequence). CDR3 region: CAIKSHGNTGELFF. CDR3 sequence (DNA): TGTGCGATTAAAAGTCATGGCAACACCGGGGAGCTGTTTTTT.

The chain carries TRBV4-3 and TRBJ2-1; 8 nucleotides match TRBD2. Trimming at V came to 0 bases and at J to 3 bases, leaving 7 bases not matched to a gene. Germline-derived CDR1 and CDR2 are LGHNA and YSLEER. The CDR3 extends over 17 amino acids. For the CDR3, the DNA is TGCGCCAGCAGCCAAGATCAGGCGGGAGGATTCTACAATGAGCAGTTCTTC. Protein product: CASSQDQAGGFYNEQFF.

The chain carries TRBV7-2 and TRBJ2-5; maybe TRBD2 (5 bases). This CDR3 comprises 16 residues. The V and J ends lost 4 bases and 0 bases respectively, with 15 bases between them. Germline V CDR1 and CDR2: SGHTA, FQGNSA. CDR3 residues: CASSSAVSPYQETQYF. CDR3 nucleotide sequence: TGTGCCAGCAGCTCAGCGGTGTCGCCGTACCAAGAGACCCAGTACTTC.

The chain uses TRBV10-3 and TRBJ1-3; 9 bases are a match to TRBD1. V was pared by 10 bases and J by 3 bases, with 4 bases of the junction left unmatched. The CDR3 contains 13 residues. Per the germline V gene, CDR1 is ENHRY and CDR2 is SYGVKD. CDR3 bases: TGTGCCACGACAGGGGGTCATGGAAACACCATATATTTT. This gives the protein CATTGGHGNTIYF.

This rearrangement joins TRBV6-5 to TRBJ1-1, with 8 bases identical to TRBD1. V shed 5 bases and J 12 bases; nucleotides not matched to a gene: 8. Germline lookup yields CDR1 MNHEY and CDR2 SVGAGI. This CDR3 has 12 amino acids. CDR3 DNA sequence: TGTGCCAGCAGTCCCGGACAGGGCGAAACTTTCTTT. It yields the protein CASSPGQGETFF.

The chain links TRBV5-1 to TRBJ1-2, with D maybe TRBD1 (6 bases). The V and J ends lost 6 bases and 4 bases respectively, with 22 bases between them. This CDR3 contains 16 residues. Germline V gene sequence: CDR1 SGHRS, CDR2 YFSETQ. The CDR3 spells CASTMGGGASFYGYTF. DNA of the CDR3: TGCGCCAGCACCATGGGCGGGGGGGCCTCCTTCTATGGCTACACCTTC.

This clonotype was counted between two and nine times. The CDR3 coding sequence is TGTGCCAGCAGTCTTCGGGACGGGCCCTACGAGCAGTACTTC. Amino acid sequence: CASSLRDGPYEQYF. The V call is TRBV6-2 or TRBV6-3, the J call TRBJ2-7; D might be TRBD1 or TRBD2, each matching 5 bases. V was trimmed by 5 bases and J by 2 bases, leaving 13 bases between them. The CDR3 totals 14 residues. CDR1 and CDR2 from the germline V gene are MNHEY and SVGEGT.

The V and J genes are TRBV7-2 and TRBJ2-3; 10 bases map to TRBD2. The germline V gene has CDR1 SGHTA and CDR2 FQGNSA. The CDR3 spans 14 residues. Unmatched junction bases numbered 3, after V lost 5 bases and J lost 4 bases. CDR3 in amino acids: CASSGGTSADTQYF. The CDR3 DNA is TGTGCCAGCAGCGGCGGGACTAGCGCAGATACGCAGTATTTT. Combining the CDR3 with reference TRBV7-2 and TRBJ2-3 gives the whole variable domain GAGVSQSPSNKVTEKGKDVELRCDPISGHTALYWYRQSLGQGLEFLIYFQGNSAPDKSGLPSDRFSAERTGGSVSTLTIQRTQQEDSAVYLCASSGGTSADTQYFGPGTRLTVL.

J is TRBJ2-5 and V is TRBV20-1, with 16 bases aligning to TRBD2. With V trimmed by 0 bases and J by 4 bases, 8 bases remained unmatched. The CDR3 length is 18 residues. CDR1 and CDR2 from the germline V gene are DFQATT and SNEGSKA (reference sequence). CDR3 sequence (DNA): TGCAGTGCTAGAGATGGGGGACTAGCGGGGGGGCCGTTAGAGACCCAGTACTTC. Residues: CSARDGGLAGGPLETQYF.

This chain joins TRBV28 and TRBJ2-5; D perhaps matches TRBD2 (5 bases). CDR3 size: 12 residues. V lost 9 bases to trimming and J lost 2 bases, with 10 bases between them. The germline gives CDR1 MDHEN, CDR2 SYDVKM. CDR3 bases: TGTGCCAGTTGGACTGATCAAGAGACCCAGTACTTC. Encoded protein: CASWTDQETQYF.

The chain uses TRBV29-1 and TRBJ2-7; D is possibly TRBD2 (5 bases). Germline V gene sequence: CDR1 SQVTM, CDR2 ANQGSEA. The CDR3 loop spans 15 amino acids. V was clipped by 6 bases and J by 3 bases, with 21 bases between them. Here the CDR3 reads CSVTLRGVPYYEQYF. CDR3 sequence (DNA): TGCAGCGTGACCCTACGGGGTGTGCCTTACTACGAGCAGTACTTC.

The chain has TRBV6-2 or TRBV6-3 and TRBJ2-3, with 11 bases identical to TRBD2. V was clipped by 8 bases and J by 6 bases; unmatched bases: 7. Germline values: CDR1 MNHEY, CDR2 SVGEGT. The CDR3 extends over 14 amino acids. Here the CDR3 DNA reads TGTGCCAGCGAGCTAGCGGGAGGTTGGGATACGCAGTATTTT. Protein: CASELAGGWDTQYF.

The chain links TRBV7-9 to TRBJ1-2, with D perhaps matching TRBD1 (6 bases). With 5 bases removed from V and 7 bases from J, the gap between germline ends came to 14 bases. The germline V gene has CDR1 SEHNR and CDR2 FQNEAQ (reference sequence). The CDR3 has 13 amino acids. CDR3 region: CASSPQGLSGYTF. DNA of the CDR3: TGTGCCAGCAGCCCGCAGGGGCTTAGTGGCTACACCTTC.

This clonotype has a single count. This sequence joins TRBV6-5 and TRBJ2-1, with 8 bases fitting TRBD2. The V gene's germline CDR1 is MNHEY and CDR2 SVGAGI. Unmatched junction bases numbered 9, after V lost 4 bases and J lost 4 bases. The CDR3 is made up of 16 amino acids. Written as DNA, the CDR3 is TGTGCCAGCAGTTTTAATAGCGGGACCAATTACAATGAGCAGTTCTTC. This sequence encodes CASSFNSGTNYNEQFF.

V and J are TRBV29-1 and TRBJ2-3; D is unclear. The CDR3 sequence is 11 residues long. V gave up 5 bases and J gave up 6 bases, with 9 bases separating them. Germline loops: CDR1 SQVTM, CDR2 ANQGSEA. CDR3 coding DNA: TGCAGCGTTCTTTCTGTCGATACGCAGTATTTT. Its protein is CSVLSVDTQYF.

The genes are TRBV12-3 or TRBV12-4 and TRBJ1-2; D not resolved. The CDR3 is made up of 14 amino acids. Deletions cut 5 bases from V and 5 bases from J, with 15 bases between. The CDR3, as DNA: TGTGCCAGCAGTGTAACGGGCAGCCAATATGGCTACACCTTC. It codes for CASSVTGSQYGYTF.

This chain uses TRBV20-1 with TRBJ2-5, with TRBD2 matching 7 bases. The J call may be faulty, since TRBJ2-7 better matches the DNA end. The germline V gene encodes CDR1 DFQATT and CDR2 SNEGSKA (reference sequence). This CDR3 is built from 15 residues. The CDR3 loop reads CSAYDRDGGTYEQYF. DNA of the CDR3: TGCAGTGCTTATGACCGGGACGGGGGGACCTACGAGCAGTACTTC.

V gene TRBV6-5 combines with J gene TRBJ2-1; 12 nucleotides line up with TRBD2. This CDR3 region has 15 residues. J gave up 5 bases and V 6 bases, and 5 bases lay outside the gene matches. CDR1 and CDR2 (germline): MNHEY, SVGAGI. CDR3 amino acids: CASRERLAGDNEQFF. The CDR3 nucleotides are TGTGCCAGCAGAGAACGACTAGCGGGGGACAATGAGCAGTTCTTC.

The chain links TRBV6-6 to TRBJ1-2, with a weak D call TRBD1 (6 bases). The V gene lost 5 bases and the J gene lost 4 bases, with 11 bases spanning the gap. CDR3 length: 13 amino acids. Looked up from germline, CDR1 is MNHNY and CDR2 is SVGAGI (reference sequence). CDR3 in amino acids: CASSRDTGYGYTF. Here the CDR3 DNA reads TGTGCCAGCAGTAGGGACACTGGCTATGGCTACACCTTC.